One and the same sample provided the 17 T cell receptor beta chains below, sequenced in a study of blood T cell dynamics during melanoma immunotherapy. Noted time point: pre-treatment baseline. Only in-frame clones appear in the TCRdb table, and some are missing; sequencing was by immunoSEQ multiplex PCR. The top ten hold around 5.8% of the sample, which has 13,000 to 15,000 clones, about nine tenths seen once. Sequenced material: blood, taken from a patient treated with checkpoint blockade. The receptors here all came from a human donor with melanoma.

V gene TRBV6-5 combines with J gene TRBJ1-1; D is undetermined. Germline V gene data show CDR1 as MNHEY and CDR2 as SVGAGI. V gave up 4 bases and J gave up 3 bases, with 9 bases separating them. The CDR3 sequence is 13 residues long. CDR3 in amino acids: CASSSEEDTEAFF. The CDR3 nucleotides are TGTGCCAGCAGTTCAGAAGAGGACACTGAAGCTTTCTTT.

The chain carries TRBV7-2 and TRBJ2-1; 7 bases line up with TRBD2. V lost 4 bases, J lost 3 bases, and 6 bases stayed unmatched. The CDR3 length is 15 residues. Per the germline V gene, CDR1 is SGHTA and CDR2 is FQGNSA. The CDR3 coding sequence is TGTGCCAGCAGCTCTGAGCGGGGCCACTACAATGAGCAGTTCTTC. This gives the protein CASSSERGHYNEQFF.

This clone was counted a few times. The V call is TRBV5-1, the J call TRBJ2-7; D is ambiguous. This CDR3 is 14 amino acids long. The germline V gene encodes CDR1 SGHRS and CDR2 YFSETQ. Deletions cut 0 bases from V and 1 base from J, with 8 bases between. The CDR3 here is CASSLGPGSYEQYF. The CDR3, as DNA: TGCGCCAGCAGCTTGGGGCCCGGATCCTACGAGCAGTACTTC. The whole variable domain, filled in from reference TRBV5-1 and TRBJ2-7, reads KAGVTQTPRYLIKTRGQQVTLSCSPISGHRSVSWYQQTPGQGLQFLFEYFSETQRNKGNFPGRFSGRQFSNSRSEMNVSTLELGDSALYLCASSLGPGSYEQYFGPGTRLTVT.

This sequence joins TRBV6-1 and TRBJ1-2; a possible D gene is TRBD1 (5 bases). The CDR3 contains 13 residues. CDR1 is MNHNS, CDR2 SASEGT, per germline. With 7 bases removed from V and 4 bases from J, the gap between germline ends came to 13 bases. The DNA for the CDR3 is TGTGCCAGCAACGTCCGGGACGGCTATGGCTACACCTTC. Its protein product is CASNVRDGYGYTF.

This sequence joins TRBV18 and TRBJ2-7; either TRBD1 or TRBD2 may fit D (6 bases each). The CDR3 covers 13 residues. Looked up from germline, CDR1 is KGHSH and CDR2 is LQKENI. Trimming pared 5 bases from V and 2 bases from J, leaving 10 bases between. This CDR3 reads CASSMGGTYEQYF. The CDR3, as DNA: TGTGCCAGCTCAATGGGGGGCACCTACGAGCAGTACTTC.

The chain uses TRBV15 and TRBJ2-1; 7 bases are shared with TRBD2. Trimming cost V 0 bases and J 8 bases; bases outside gene matches: 7. Looked up from germline, CDR1 is LNHNV and CDR2 is YYDKDF (reference sequence). The CDR3 is 15 amino acids. The CDR3 DNA reads as TGTGCCACCAGCAGAGATCAGGCTAGCGGCCATGAGCAGTTCTTC. Protein: CATSRDQASGHEQFF.

The CDR3 DNA is TGCGCCAGCAGCCCGGGACTAGCGGATTCCGACATTCAGTACTTC. Protein: CASSPGLADSDIQYF. The chain carries TRBV5-1 and TRBJ2-4; 11 bases are a match to TRBD2. V lost 4 bases and J lost 8; bases outside the gene matches: 8. Germline assignment: CDR1 SGHRS and CDR2 YFSETQ. The CDR3 spans 15 residues.

The J gene is TRBJ2-5, the V gene TRBV5-1; 7 positions agree with TRBD1. CDR1 and CDR2 from the germline V gene are SGHRS and YFSETQ. After removal of 4 bases from V and 1 base from J, the junction contained 10 bases not matched to a gene. This CDR3 is built from 16 residues. The DNA for the CDR3 is TGCGCCAGCAGCCCAGGGACAGCTTCCTTCCAAGAGACCCAGTACTTC. Translation: CASSPGTASFQETQYF.

The chain combines TRBV10-1 with TRBJ2-2; tentative D call: TRBD2 (6 bases). V lost 8 bases, J lost 6 bases, and 10 bases lay in between. In germline, CDR1 is WNHNN, CDR2 SYGVQD (reference sequence). The CDR3 consists of 12 residues. CDR3 nucleotide sequence: TGCGCCAGCTCCAGGGAGGCCGGGGAGCTGTTTTTT. Translating gives CASSREAGELFF.

V and J are TRBV27 and TRBJ2-3, with 8 bases that match TRBD2. CDR1 is MNHEY, CDR2 SMNVEV, per germline (reference sequence). The CDR3 has 15 amino acids. V was pared by 4 bases and J by 1 base, with 4 bases of the junction left unmatched. The CDR3 is CASSSGGAGTDTQYF. Written as DNA, the CDR3 is TGTGCCAGCAGTTCGGGGGGGGCCGGCACAGATACGCAGTATTTT.

The chain recombines TRBV19 with TRBJ1-1; the D is unclear. The germline CDR1 and CDR2 sequences are LNHDA and SQIVND (reference sequence). This CDR3 is built from 15 residues. Deletions cut 11 bases from V and 5 bases from J, with 24 bases between. For the CDR3, the DNA is TGTGCCTGCAGGACGGAAAAACTCTCGAGGACTGAAGCTTTCTTT. It translates to CACRTEKLSRTEAFF.

The sample holds one count of this clone. This sequence joins TRBV14 and TRBJ1-2; 8 positions agree with TRBD1. V shed 5 bases, J shed 0 bases, and the junction held 11 bases outside the gene matches. Germline CDR1 is SGHDN and CDR2 is FVKESK. The CDR3 has 17 amino acids. The CDR3 nucleotides are TGTGCCAGCAGCTTTCGAAGAGGACAGGGCTCTAACTATGGCTACACCTTC. It encodes CASSFRRGQGSNYGYTF.

The rearrangement uses TRBV19 and TRBJ1-6; 11 bases are a match to TRBD1. This CDR3 is built from 16 residues. Trimming cost V 5 bases and J 5 bases; bases outside gene matches: 5. Germline V gives CDR1 LNHDA, CDR2 SQIVND (reference sequence). The CDR3 DNA reads TGTGCCAGTAGTGCCGGACAGGGGGCTCATAATTCACCCCTCCACTTT. Its protein is CASSAGQGAHNSPLHF.

V and J are TRBV5-4 and TRBJ1-2; D is possibly TRBD1 (5 bases). This CDR3 is built from 15 residues. V was clipped by 0 bases and J by 3 bases, with 12 bases between them. Germline lookup yields CDR1 SGHNT and CDR2 YYREEE (reference sequence). CDR3 DNA: TGTGCCAGCAGCTTGGGATACGGGGCTGACTATGGCTACACCTTC. This sequence encodes CASSLGYGADYGYTF.

The gene calls are TRBV4-3 and TRBJ1-1; TRBD1 might be the D (6 bases). The V gene lost 6 bases and the J gene lost 0 bases, with 14 bases spanning the gap. CDR1 is LGHNA, CDR2 YSLEER, per germline. The CDR3 covers 15 residues. The DNA for the CDR3 is TGCGCCAGCAGTCGGGACATTGCTATGAACACTGAAGCTTTCTTT. It translates to CASSRDIAMNTEAFF.

V gene TRBV19 combines with J gene TRBJ1-1, with D perhaps TRBD1 (5 bases). The CDR3 has 13 amino acids. V dropped 10 bases and J dropped 0 bases, with 12 bases sitting between them. Germline CDR1 reads LNHDA; CDR2 reads SQIVND (reference sequence). CDR3 in amino acids: CATRDGMNTEAFF. The CDR3 DNA sequence: TGTGCCACCCGGGACGGAATGAACACTGAAGCTTTCTTT.

This chain connects TRBV7-8 to TRBJ1-6; no definite D call. V was shortened by 6 bases and J by 9 bases, with 15 bases between the two germline ends. The germline gives CDR1 SGHVS, CDR2 FQNEAQ. The CDR3 sequence is 14 residues long. CDR3 region: CASRRAEISSPLHF. The DNA of the CDR3 is TGTGCCAGCAGGAGGGCCGAGATAAGTTCACCCCTCCACTTT.